These 13 T cell receptor beta chains share one sample of origin, sequenced in a study of T cell responses to AZD1222 COVID-19 vaccine. Measured with immunoSEQ multiplex PCR; TCRdb has only the in-frame clones, and not every one. The repertoire holds about 130,000 clones, with roughly 85% as singletons. The starting material was peripheral blood, obtained 28 days after the second dose of the MenACWY control vaccine. The receptors were sampled from an adult who received the MenACWY meningococcal vaccine as a control.

This sequence joins TRBV7-8 and TRBJ2-1; 13 nucleotides agree with TRBD2. The CDR3 is made up of 17 amino acids. Looked up from germline, CDR1 is SGHVS and CDR2 is FQNEAQ. The trim removed 4 bases at V and 1 base at J, leaving 4 bases unmatched. The CDR3 loop reads CASSYTSGGVSYNEQFF. The DNA of the CDR3 is TGTGCCAGCAGCTACACTAGCGGGGGGGTGTCCTACAATGAGCAGTTCTTC. Full variable domain (outside the CDR3, taken from reference TRBV7-8 and TRBJ2-1): GAGVSQSPRYKVAKRGQDVALRCDPISGHVSLFWYQQALGQGPEFLTYFQNEAQLDKSGLPSDRFFAERPEGSVSTLKIQRTQQEDSAVYLCASSYTSGGVSYNEQFFGPGTRLTVL.

The rearrangement joins TRBV6-5 to TRBJ2-7; 9 positions agree with TRBD1. Trimming removed 6 bases from V and 3 bases from J; junction bases left unmatched: 3. This CDR3 is 13 amino acids long. Per germline, CDR1 MNHEY and CDR2 SVGAGI. The CDR3, as DNA: TGTGCCAGCAGAAGACAGGGGGGCTACGAGCAGTACGTC. This codes for CASRRQGGYEQYV.

The genes are TRBV6-2 or TRBV6-3 and TRBJ2-3; 7 bases align to TRBD2. The CDR3 contains 15 residues. Germline CDR1 reads MNHEY; CDR2 reads SVGEGT. J was trimmed by 0 bases and V by 6 bases; bases with no gene match: 6. CDR3 loop: CASSHGLGSTDTQYF. The CDR3 nucleotides read TGTGCCAGCAGCCACGGACTAGGGAGCACAGATACGCAGTATTTT.

This clone was seen more than once but under ten times. The chain couples TRBV4-1 to TRBJ1-2, with unresolved D. Germline V gene data show CDR1 as MGHRA and CDR2 as YSYEKL. V lost 7 bases, J lost 8 bases, and 20 bases lay in between. The CDR3 is 14 amino acids. The CDR3 DNA reads as TGCGCCAGCACAAACCCCGGGAGAGGTAACGGCTACACCTTC. The encoded protein is CASTNPGRGNGYTF.

The gene calls are TRBV6-5 and TRBJ1-1, with D possibly being TRBD1 (6 bases). CDR1 is MNHEY and CDR2 is SVGAGI in the germline V gene. The CDR3 runs 15 residues. V was cut by 6 bases and J by 3 bases, with 17 bases left in between. The CDR3 loop reads CASRSRGGSDTEAFF. The CDR3 bases are TGTGCCAGCAGGTCTAGGGGGGGGTCGGACACTGAAGCTTTCTTT.

V gene TRBV7-9 combines with J gene TRBJ1-2; D is unclear. With 5 bases removed from V and 5 bases from J, the gap between germline ends came to 12 bases. The CDR3 loop spans 13 amino acids. Germline CDR1 is SEHNR and CDR2 is FQNEAQ (reference sequence). CDR3 in DNA: TGTGCCAGCAGCCCACGGACCGAGTATGGCTACACCTTC. It specifies CASSPRTEYGYTF. The full variable domain, completed using reference TRBV7-9 and TRBJ1-2, is DTGVSQNPRHKITKRGQNVTFRCDPISEHNRLYWYRQTLGQGPEFLTYFQNEAQLEKSRLLSDRFSAERPKGSFSTLEIQRTEQGDSAMYLCASSPRTEYGYTFGSGTRLTVV.

This clone was seen a single time. The chain recombines TRBV29-1 with TRBJ2-1; perhaps TRBD2 as D (7 bases). CDR1 is SQVTM and CDR2 is ANQGSEA in the germline V gene. V lost 8 bases to trimming and J lost 7 bases, with 15 bases between them. The CDR3 totals 12 residues. CDR3 sequence reads: CSRGGADNEQFF. The CDR3 DNA follows: TGCAGCAGAGGGGGGGCGGATAATGAGCAGTTCTTC.

This clone was detected only once. V and J are TRBV5-4 and TRBJ1-5; D is unclear. Trimming cost V 4 bases and J 14 bases, with 16 bases left between them. The CDR3 has 12 amino acids. The germline gives CDR1 SGHNT, CDR2 YYREEE (reference sequence). In nucleotides, the CDR3 is TGTGCCAGCAGCGACGAGGCCAGCCGGGAGCATTTT. It translates to CASSDEASREHF.

This clone was seen once. This chain joins TRBV4-2 and TRBJ2-7, with TRBD1 matching over 7 bases. The CDR3 is 16 residues long. Per germline, CDR1 LGHNA and CDR2 YNFKEQ. V lost 1 base to trimming and J lost 4 bases; unmatched junction nucleotides: 10. CDR3: CASSQVCITGVYEQYV. CDR3 nucleotide sequence: TGTGCCAGCAGCCAAGTTTGCATAACAGGGGTATACGAGCAGTACGTC.

The V call is TRBV3-1 (or the pseudogene TRBV3-2), the J call TRBJ2-3; 7 nucleotides line up with TRBD2. The V segment lost 7 bases and the J segment 4 bases; nucleotides outside the gene matches: 11. The germline gives CDR1 LGHDT, CDR2 YNNKEL (reference sequence). The CDR3 sequence is 15 residues long. CDR3 region: CASTPGGSTPDTQYF. CDR3 coding DNA: TGTGCCAGCACCCCAGGCGGGAGTACCCCAGATACGCAGTATTTT.

This clone was found once. CDR3 in DNA: TGCAGCGTCGATGAAAATGGCTACACCTTC. It yields the protein CSVDENGYTF. The chain carries TRBV29-1 and TRBJ1-2; D is undetermined. This CDR3 comprises 10 residues. V lost 6 bases, J lost 6 bases, and 8 bases lay in between. Germline V gene lookup returns CDR1 SQVTM and CDR2 ANQGSEA.

The chain has TRBV9 and TRBJ1-6, with 9 nucleotides matching TRBD1. The CDR3 sequence is 14 residues long. V shed 3 bases and J 9 bases; nucleotides not matched to a gene: 4. Germline-derived CDR1 and CDR2 are SGDLS and YYNGEE. The CDR3 bases are TGTGCCAGCAGCGCCGGACAGGGGTTTTCACCCCTCCACTTT. Residues: CASSAGQGFSPLHF.

The chain uses TRBV5-1 and TRBJ1-4; no definite D call. Germline V gene data show CDR1 as SGHRS and CDR2 as YFSETQ. The CDR3 has 12 amino acids. With 0 bases removed from V and 6 bases from J, the gap between germline ends came to 3 bases. The CDR3 nucleotides read TGCGCCAGCAGCTTGGAGGATGAAAAACTGTTTTTT. This codes for CASSLEDEKLFF.